These 16 T cell receptor beta chains originate from one sample sequenced in a study of cytomegalovirus exposure and HLA in healthy donors. It was with 60 Vbeta and 13 Jbeta primers that the PCR ran. TCRdb's table, derived via immunoSEQ multiplex PCR, lists solely in-frame clones and lacks some. Seen here are 140,000 to 150,000 clones, 80% observed once, and the top ten hold 4.5%. The sequencing sample was made of PBMCs. Source of these receptors: a man aged 35 to 55 in good health and CMV-seronegative.

V and J are TRBV6-5 and TRBJ1-5; TRBD1 matches at 8 bases. This CDR3 spans 15 amino acids. V shed 3 bases and J 1 base; nucleotides not matched to a gene: 2. Germline loops: CDR1 MNHEY, CDR2 SVGAGI. CDR3 protein: CASSYYRGSNQPQHF. CDR3 sequence (DNA): TGTGCCAGCAGTTATTACAGGGGGAGCAATCAGCCCCAGCATTTT.

The chain joins TRBV27 to TRBJ2-7, with 10 positions matching TRBD2. Germline V CDR1 and CDR2: MNHEY, SMNVEV (reference sequence). This CDR3 is 15 amino acids long. Germline trimming cut 5 bases from V and 2 bases from J; bases unmatched to any gene: 6. The CDR3 here is CASSRLAGGPYEQYF. The CDR3 bases are TGTGCCAGCAGTCGCTTAGCGGGGGGACCCTACGAGCAGTACTTC.

The chain carries TRBV18 and TRBJ1-2; 10 bases are shared with TRBD1. V lost 5 bases and J lost 4; bases outside the gene matches: 7. The length of the CDR3 is 15 residues. Germline V CDR1 and CDR2: KGHSH, LQKENI. As DNA, the CDR3 is TGTGCCAGCTCATCCGGGGACAGGGGCCTCTATGGCTACACCTTC. It codes for CASSSGDRGLYGYTF.

The chain carries TRBV5-1 and TRBJ2-1; D is unresolved. V lost 0 bases and J 3 bases, leaving 7 bases between the germline ends. Germline CDR1 and CDR2: SGHRS and YFSETQ. The CDR3 has 14 amino acids. The CDR3 spells CASSLVGDYNEQFF. The CDR3 coding sequence is TGCGCCAGCAGCTTGGTCGGAGACTACAATGAGCAGTTCTTC.

This chain links TRBV18 with TRBJ1-1; 9 bases agree with TRBD1. With 5 bases clipped from V and 4 bases from J, the junction kept 5 bases outside the gene matches. The CDR3 has 14 residues. CDR1 and CDR2 (germline): KGHSH, LQKENI. The CDR3 reads CASSRTGASTEAFF. As DNA, the CDR3 is TGTGCCAGCTCAAGGACAGGGGCAAGCACTGAAGCTTTCTTT.

The chain combines TRBV29-1 with TRBJ1-6; 9 bases map to TRBD1. V gave up 6 bases and J gave up 7 bases; unmatched junction bases: 10. CDR3 length equals 15 residues. Germline CDR1 reads SQVTM; CDR2 reads ANQGSEA. The CDR3 region is CSVRENGQGNSPLHF. The DNA of the CDR3 is TGCAGCGTCCGGGAGAACGGACAGGGGAATTCACCCCTCCACTTT.

This clone is a singleton in its sample. The chain recombines TRBV5-1 with TRBJ2-7; no definite D call. The V and J ends lost 0 bases and 2 bases respectively, with 9 bases between them. Germline loops: CDR1 SGHRS, CDR2 YFSETQ. The CDR3 has 14 amino acids. The CDR3 nucleotides read TGCGCCAGCAGCTTGGTTTCCGGTCCCTACGAGCAGTACTTC. Translated: CASSLVSGPYEQYF.

This chain connects TRBV7-9 to TRBJ2-7; 7 positions agree with TRBD1. The CDR3 has 12 amino acids. V lost 5 bases to trimming and J lost 6 bases; unmatched junction nucleotides: 4. Germline V gene lookup returns CDR1 SEHNR and CDR2 FQNEAQ (reference sequence). The CDR3 DNA is TGTGCCAGCAGCCTACGGGACAGCGAGCAGTACTTC. Translation gives CASSLRDSEQYF. The full variable domain, completed using reference TRBV7-9 and TRBJ2-7, is DTGVSQNPRHKITKRGQNVTFRCDPISEHNRLYWYRQTLGQGPEFLTYFQNEAQLEKSRLLSDRFSAERPKGSFSTLEIQRTEQGDSAMYLCASSLRDSEQYFGPGTRLTVT.

The rearrangement links TRBV27 to TRBJ2-2; 7 bases fit TRBD1. With 4 bases clipped from V and 7 bases from J, the junction kept 9 bases outside the gene matches. There are 15 residues in the CDR3. The germline CDR1 and CDR2 sequences are MNHEY and SMNVEV (reference sequence). CDR3 coding DNA: TGTGCCAGCAGTTCCTGGGACAGAATAGGCGGGGAGCTGTTTTTT. Encoded protein: CASSSWDRIGGELFF.

The chain is built from TRBV6-5 and TRBJ2-7; 8 nucleotides match TRBD1. Per the germline V gene, CDR1 is MNHEY and CDR2 is SVGAGI. There are 14 residues in the CDR3. J lost 4 bases, V lost 4 bases, and 6 bases had no gene match. The CDR3 protein is CASSLQGVGYEQYF. In DNA, the CDR3 is TGTGCCAGCAGTTTACAGGGGGTAGGTTACGAGCAGTACTTC.

This rearrangement joins TRBV7-9 to TRBJ2-5; D is ambiguous. Trimming removed 1 base from V and 2 bases from J, with 5 bases in between. Germline V gene sequence: CDR1 SEHNR, CDR2 FQNEAQ (reference sequence). The CDR3 contains 13 residues. The CDR3 loop reads CASSLGEQETQYF. CDR3 DNA: TGTGCCAGCAGCTTAGGCGAGCAAGAGACCCAGTACTTC.

This clone was detected only a few times. The rearrangement joins TRBV19 to TRBJ2-3; D gene ambiguous. Germline assignment: CDR1 LNHDA and CDR2 SQIVND (reference sequence). The V gene lost 2 bases and the J gene lost 1 base, with 4 bases spanning the gap. The CDR3 extends over 13 amino acids. The CDR3 bases are TGTGCCAGTAGTATAACAGGCACAGATACGCAGTATTTT. This gives the protein CASSITGTDTQYF.

The chain couples TRBV10-2 to TRBJ1-2; TRBD1 agrees at 9 bases. CDR1 is WSHSY, CDR2 SAAADI, per germline. The V gene end was trimmed by 9 bases and the J gene end by 5 bases; junction bases not matched to a gene: 7. The CDR3 spans 13 residues. The CDR3 spells CASSGTGPYGYTF. CDR3 bases: TGCGCCAGTTCCGGGACAGGGCCATATGGCTACACCTTC.

The J gene is TRBJ1-4, the V gene TRBV6-5; a weak D match, TRBD1 (6 bases). The CDR3 has 14 amino acids. CDR1 is MNHEY, CDR2 SVGAGI, per germline. V was pared by 2 bases and J by 8 bases, with 12 bases between. DNA for the CDR3: TGTGCCAGCAGTTACGGCAGGGGAAGGGAAAAACTGTTTTTT. Its translation is CASSYGRGREKLFF.

This clone was counted only a few times. The J gene is TRBJ1-1, the V gene TRBV19; the match to TRBD1 covers 7 bases. The CDR3 is made up of 16 amino acids. From germline, CDR1 is LNHDA and CDR2 SQIVND (reference sequence). With V trimmed by 4 bases and J by 3 bases, 11 bases remained unmatched. CDR3 sequence: CASSTRQGDFDTEAFF. The CDR3 coding sequence is TGTGCCAGTAGTACCCGACAGGGAGACTTCGACACTGAAGCTTTCTTT.

The J gene is TRBJ1-3, the V gene TRBV19; possibly TRBD1 for D (5 bases). Germline lookup yields CDR1 LNHDA and CDR2 SQIVND (reference sequence). Trimming left V 2 bases short and J 0 bases short, with 14 bases between. The CDR3 is made up of 17 amino acids. The CDR3 DNA reads TGTGCCAGTAGTATACTCGACAGCGCTGCCTCTGGAAACACCATATATTTT. It is translated as CASSILDSAASGNTIYF.